This T cell receptor beta chain was sequenced in a study of regulatory T cells in long-lasting Graves disease (dated by TCRdb to 2020 to 2023). Concerning the study at large: In the newly diagnosed Graves' disease group, patients had been taking antithyroid drugs for less than 3 months. A total of about 33 samples underwent TCR sequencing: around 13 from persistent and approximately 20 from newly diagnosed Graves' disease patients. The study was conducted in China and was registered as a clinical trial. This study used TCR sequencing and RNA sequencing of peripheral blood to compare persistent Graves' disease patients against newly diagnosed Graves' disease patients. Overall results and qualifications from the work: Sequencing and analysis were restricted to the TCR beta chain. Because the primary lesion, thyroid tissue, could not be accessed, the study looked at peripheral blood alone. TRBV28, TRBJ1-2 and TRBJ2-5 were preferentially used in persistent disease, while TRBV20-1 and TRBJ2-1 were favored in newly diagnosed disease. Persistent patients shared more public clonotypes among themselves (roughly 2,700) than newly diagnosed patients did (more than 850). As a limitation, the authors acknowledged that the small sample size may reduce accuracy. Compared with newly diagnosed patients, persistent Graves' disease patients had lower TCR Shannon entropy and fewer highly expanded clones, which suggests clonal expansion.

This clonotype has at least ten counts. Its specific antigen is unknown. Base qualities were left out, and no much larger clone turns up one base away. What this sample's time point label stands for: newly diagnosed GD, antithyroid drugs for less than 3 months. For both TCR sequencing and RNA sequencing, RNA was extracted from PBMCs using TRIzol. The diagnosis of Graves' disease was made according to American Thyroid Association guidelines. Recruitment of patients was carried out at an endocrinology department in Xi'an, China. Each patient gave approximately 10 milliliters of peripheral blood, collected in an EDTA anticoagulant tube. PBMCs were isolated by Ficoll Paque Plus density gradient separation without further T cell sorting. An Agilent 2100 Bioanalyzer and agarose gel were used to assess RNA quality, and a NanoDrop 2000 was used to measure RNA concentration. Trimming leaves V shorter by 1 base and J shorter by 0 bases, with the junction holding 0 bases beyond the gene matches. The CDR3 contains 14 residues, cysteine and phenylalanine counted. The read is trimmed to its CDR3 DNA, 42 bases read in frame from base 1. The germline V gene (reference sequence) yields GTSNPN for CDR1 and SVGIG for CDR2.

The library was generated by multiplex PCR. These reads were obtained on an Illumina HiSeq 4000. To build TCR beta libraries, CDR3 regions were amplified by Arm-PCR using iRepertoire HTBI primers. Before sequencing, the PCR products underwent gel purification. Concerning the study's data processing: A total of under 80 TRBV and approximately 15 TRBJ segments were identified across samples and were used for gene usage analysis of CDR3 amino acid clonotypes. COPE and FqMerger were used to merge the filtered high-quality paired reads into contigs. BLAST was used to align contigs to IMGT TRBV, TRBD and TRBJ reference genes, with CDR3 defined following IMGT. Any clonotype with a frequency above 0.1% was counted as a highly expanded clone. Repertoire diversity was measured by Shannon entropy, and V-J evenness by the Gini coefficient. A clonotype was considered public if more than one individual shared it. The public reads were reanalyzed by TCRdb: fastp trimming at Q25, MiXCR alignment, in-frame beta chains only. Rows merge per CDR3 protein into single entries with the most common DNA and genes. TCRdb, not the authors, supplied the V and J calls. A total of around 250,000 distinct CDR3 sequences appear in this sample, around 20% of them only once. About 14% of the sample comes from the top ten.

This specimen consisted of peripheral blood mononuclear cells (PBMCs), obtained at new diagnosis, from a patient treated with antithyroid drugs. The receptor comes from a female donor with Graves disease. The chain employs TRBV30 and TRBJ2-7, and 10 junctional nucleotides match TRBD2. The CDR3 corresponds to CAWSGTSGSYEQYF. The nucleotide sequence reads as follows: TGTGCCTGGAGTGGGACTAGCGGCTCCTACGAGCAGTACTTC.